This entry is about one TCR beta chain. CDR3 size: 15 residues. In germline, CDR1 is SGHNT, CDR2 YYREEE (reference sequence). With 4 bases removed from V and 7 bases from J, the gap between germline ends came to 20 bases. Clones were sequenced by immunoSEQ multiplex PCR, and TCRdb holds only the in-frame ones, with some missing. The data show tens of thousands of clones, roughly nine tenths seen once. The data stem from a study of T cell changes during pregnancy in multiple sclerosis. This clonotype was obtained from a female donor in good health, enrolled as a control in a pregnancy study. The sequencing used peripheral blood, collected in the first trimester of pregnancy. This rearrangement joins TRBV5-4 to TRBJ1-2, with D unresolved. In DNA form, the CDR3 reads TGTGCCAGCAGCCCCGGCTGGGGAGCCCCCGTTGGCTACACCTTC. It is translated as CASSPGWGAPVGYTF. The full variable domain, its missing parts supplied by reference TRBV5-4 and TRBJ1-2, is ETGVTQSPTHLIKTRGQQVTLRCSSQSGHNTVSWYQQALGQGPQFIFQYYREEENGRGNFPPRFSGLQFPNYSSELNVNALELDDSALYLCASSPGWGAPVGYTFGSGTRLTVV.